This T cell receptor (beta chain) was observed in a study of blood T cell repertoires in COVID-19. Study-wide context: Material from acute and convalescent COVID-19 was sourced from the United States, Italy and Spain. From T cells, B-cell-depleted T cells, or PBMCs came the material, which was cDNA or gDNA.

The CDR3 runs to 19 residues. V was pared by 0 bases and J by 9 bases, with 17 bases of the junction left unmatched. In germline, CDR1 is SGHRS, CDR2 YFSETQ. Cohort placement rested on clinical history that participants reported themselves. This clone came up a few times. This table comes from immunoSEQ multiplex PCR, and its TCRdb copy is limited to in-frame clones, with some not included. This sample has under 250,000 clones; around 85% occur once, and the top ten carry approximately 9.1%. The sequence came from a woman aged 45-60 years with acute COVID-19. Source material: PBMCs or T cells enriched from blood (not recorded which). This chain uses TRBV5-1 with TRBJ2-2, with TRBD2 matching 10 bases. The CDR3 nucleotides are TGCGCCAGCAGCTTGGAAGGCGCTAGCGGGGGCCCGAATAGTCGGGAGCTGTTTTTT. It specifies CASSLEGASGGPNSRELFF.